Presented here are 30 T cell receptor beta chains from one specimen sequenced in a study of beta chain features in type 1 diabetes. Study observations and caveats: Type 1 diabetes patients had moderately but significantly shorter TCRB CDR3s in all four CD4+ subsets.

No cognate antigen is known for these TCRs. Expressed TCRB transcripts were sequenced because the isolated RNA had all been reverse transcribed beforehand. Libraries were prepared by immunoSEQ multiplex PCR; TCRdb keeps only in-frame clonotypes and omits some of them. The sample records some 350,000 clones, around 10% being singletons. The specimen was central memory CD4+ T cells from blood. Receptors were obtained from a man between 25 and 39 years old with type 1 diabetes.

This clone was seen more than once but under ten times. The chain carries TRBV13 and TRBJ1-3; D is unresolved. V was clipped by 4 bases and J by 4 bases, with 14 bases between them. CDR1 PRHDT and CDR2 FYEKMQ come from the germline V gene (reference sequence). The CDR3 extends over 15 amino acids. The CDR3 protein is CASSSIQLNGNTIYF. The CDR3 coding sequence is TGTGCCAGCAGCTCCATCCAGTTGAACGGAAACACCATATATTTT.

The genes are TRBV9 and TRBJ2-1; no clear D gene. CDR1 and CDR2 (germline): SGDLS, YYNGEE. This CDR3 region has 15 residues. V shed 0 bases and J shed 2 bases, with 9 bases lying between them. The CDR3 region has the DNA TGTGCCAGCAGCGTAGTTGGGGAAGCCTACAATGAGCAGTTCTTC. This translates into CASSVVGEAYNEQFF.

The V gene is TRBV7-9, the J gene TRBJ2-5; 10 bases are shared with TRBD2. The germline CDR1 and CDR2 sequences are SEHNR and FQNEAQ (reference sequence). Trimming removed 5 bases from V and 6 bases from J; junction bases left unmatched: 12. This CDR3 region has 16 residues. The CDR3 coding sequence is TGTGCCAGCAGCCCCCGGAAGCGGGAGGGCCGGCAGACCCAGTACTTC. Translating gives CASSPRKREGRQTQYF.

The V gene is TRBV30, the J gene TRBJ1-2; 8 bases fit TRBD1. V lost 4 bases, J lost 3 bases, and 7 bases stayed unmatched. The V gene's germline CDR1 is GTSNPN and CDR2 SVGIG (reference sequence). The CDR3 sequence is 14 residues long. In DNA form, the CDR3 reads TGTGCCTGGAAAAATCTGGACAGGGACTATGGCTACACCTTC. Protein: CAWKNLDRDYGYTF.

This clone was seen a few times. The chain uses TRBV29-1 and TRBJ2-3, with TRBD2 matching over 8 bases. This CDR3 contains 15 residues. Germline CDR1 reads SQVTM; CDR2 reads ANQGSEA. Trimming cost V 2 bases and J 0 bases; bases outside gene matches: 4. The CDR3 region is CSVERAGASTDTQYF. CDR3 bases: TGCAGCGTTGAACGAGCGGGAGCTAGCACAGATACGCAGTATTTT.

V is TRBV7-2 and J is TRBJ2-7; 9 nucleotides align to TRBD2. Germline CDR1 and CDR2: SGHTA and FQGNSA. V gave up 2 bases and J gave up 5 bases; unmatched junction bases: 4. This CDR3 contains 14 residues. The CDR3 nucleotides read TGTGCCAGCAGCTTACGGCTAGCGGGACACGAGCAGTACTTC. It yields the protein CASSLRLAGHEQYF.

The chain recombines TRBV7-3 with TRBJ2-3; TRBD2 might be the D (5 bases). The CDR3 consists of 15 residues. Between the trimmed V and J ends, which lost 3 bases and 0 bases, there was a span of 10 bases. Germline-derived CDR1 and CDR2 are SGHTA and FQGTGA. This CDR3 reads CASSLVGGSTDTQYF. The CDR3 nucleotides read TGTGCCAGCAGCTTGGTTGGCGGGAGCACAGATACGCAGTATTTT.

The rearrangement joins TRBV19 to TRBJ2-5; TRBD1 might be the D (7 bases). CDR3 length: 15 amino acids. V lost 6 bases and J 4 bases, leaving 18 bases between the germline ends. Germline assignment: CDR1 LNHDA and CDR2 SQIVND (reference sequence). DNA for the CDR3: TGTGCCAGTAGCTTTCGATCAGGGGGGCTAGAGACCCAGTACTTC. Encoded protein: CASSFRSGGLETQYF.

The rearrangement links TRBV28 to TRBJ2-3; 8 bases are a match to TRBD2. This CDR3 contains 15 residues. Germline CDR1 reads MDHEN; CDR2 reads SYDVKM. V lost 6 bases and J lost 3; bases outside the gene matches: 8. The CDR3 reads CASSSPGGRTDTQYF. CDR3 DNA: TGTGCCAGCAGCTCCCCCGGCGGGAGGACAGATACGCAGTATTTT.

The chain carries TRBV28 and TRBJ1-1; no definite D call. Germline V gene lookup returns CDR1 MDHEN and CDR2 SYDVKM. The CDR3 is 12 residues long. The V gene lost 5 bases and the J gene lost 7 bases, with 11 bases spanning the gap. CDR3 region: CASSQVAYEAFF. The CDR3 region has the DNA TGTGCCAGCAGTCAGGTGGCCTATGAAGCTTTCTTT. Full variable domain (outside the CDR3, taken from reference TRBV28 and TRBJ1-1): DVKVTQSSRYLVKRTGEKVFLECVQDMDHENMFWYRQDPGLGLRLIYFSYDVKMKEKGDIPEGYSVSREKKERFSLILESASTNQTSMYLCASSQVAYEAFFGQGTRLTVV.

The genes are TRBV7-2 and TRBJ2-2; TRBD2 might be the D (5 bases). The CDR3 totals 14 residues. Germline V gene sequence: CDR1 SGHTA, CDR2 FQGNSA. V was pared by 5 bases and J by 7 bases, with 14 bases between. CDR3 sequence reads: CASSLGKEYGELFF. The CDR3 DNA follows: TGTGCCAGCAGCCTCGGGAAAGAGTACGGGGAGCTGTTTTTT.

This chain joins TRBV7-9 and TRBJ2-2, with no clear D. Trimming cost V 5 bases and J 2 bases, with 18 bases left between them. Germline V lookup: CDR1 SEHNR, CDR2 FQNEAQ (reference sequence). This CDR3 has 17 amino acids. The CDR3 DNA is TGTGCCAGCAGCCCAGGTGCCCGACGAACTAACACCGGGGAGCTGTTTTTT. Translated: CASSPGARRTNTGELFF. Drawing the rest from reference TRBV7-9 and TRBJ2-2, the complete variable domain is DTGVSQNPRHKITKRGQNVTFRCDPISEHNRLYWYRQTLGQGPEFLTYFQNEAQLEKSRLLSDRFSAERPKGSFSTLEIQRTEQGDSAMYLCASSPGARRTNTGELFFGEGSRLTVL.

This clone was observed at least ten times. The J gene is TRBJ2-3, the V gene TRBV28; weak D call: TRBD2 (7 bases). V was pared by 7 bases and J by 5 bases, with 13 bases between. The CDR3 loop spans 13 amino acids. Germline loops: CDR1 MDHEN, CDR2 SYDVKM. The CDR3 protein is CASNWGGGDTQYF. CDR3 sequence (DNA): TGTGCCAGCAATTGGGGAGGGGGAGATACGCAGTATTTT.

The table lists this clone with a few counts. This chain connects TRBV2 to TRBJ2-5; 9 bases map to TRBD2. This CDR3 has 17 amino acids. V trimming: 4 bases; J trimming: 2 bases; junction bases outside the gene matches: 11. The germline CDR1 and CDR2 sequences are SNHLY and FYNNEI. The CDR3 region has the DNA TGTGCCAGCAGTGCCCGACGACTAGCGGAGGGACAAGAGACCCAGTACTTC. This codes for CASSARRLAEGQETQYF.

This clone was seen many times. The chain combines TRBV2 with TRBJ2-5; D is unclear. Germline V gives CDR1 SNHLY, CDR2 FYNNEI. The CDR3 sequence is 11 residues long. V lost 3 bases and J 5 bases, leaving 4 bases between the germline ends. Written as DNA, the CDR3 is TGTGCCAGCAGTGAGCGTGAGACCCAGTACTTC. As protein: CASSERETQYF.

This clone showed up just a few times. The chain couples TRBV9 to TRBJ1-2; D remains unclear. The CDR3 spans 13 residues. V was trimmed by 0 bases and J by 6 bases, leaving 9 bases between them. CDR1 and CDR2 (germline): SGDLS, YYNGEE. CDR3 amino acids: CASSVESRDGYTF. The CDR3 DNA is TGTGCCAGCAGCGTAGAATCACGGGATGGCTACACCTTC.

This clone was detected only a few times. This sequence joins TRBV30 and TRBJ2-7; the D call may be TRBD1 or TRBD2 (5 bases each). Trimming removed 5 bases from V and 0 bases from J, with 11 bases in between. Germline V gene sequence: CDR1 GTSNPN, CDR2 SVGIG (reference sequence). The length of the CDR3 is 13 residues. Here the CDR3 DNA reads TGTGCCTGGGAGGGGAACGGCTCCTACGAGCAGTACTTC. Amino acid sequence: CAWEGNGSYEQYF. Full variable domain (outside the CDR3, taken from reference TRBV30 and TRBJ2-7): SQTIHQWPATLVQPVGSPLSLECTVEGTSNPNLYWYRQAAGRGLQLLFYSVGIGQISSEVPQNLSASRPQDRQFILSSKKLLLSDSGFYLCAWEGNGSYEQYFGPGTRLTVT.

This clone was observed a few times. The chain links TRBV28 to TRBJ2-7; a possible D gene is TRBD1 (6 bases). Trimming pared 5 bases from V and 0 bases from J, leaving 11 bases between. From germline, CDR1 is MDHEN and CDR2 SYDVKM. The CDR3 contains 14 residues. The CDR3 reads CASSDPGHSYEQYF. CDR3 sequence (DNA): TGTGCCAGCAGTGATCCGGGACACTCCTACGAGCAGTACTTC. The full variable domain, rest sourced from reference TRBV28 and TRBJ2-7, is DVKVTQSSRYLVKRTGEKVFLECVQDMDHENMFWYRQDPGLGLRLIYFSYDVKMKEKGDIPEGYSVSREKKERFSLILESASTNQTSMYLCASSDPGHSYEQYFGPGTRLTVT.

This chain uses TRBV7-3 with TRBJ2-1; TRBD2 agrees at 11 bases. The CDR3 has 13 amino acids. The germline gives CDR1 SGHTA, CDR2 FQGTGA. Losses at the gene ends were 2 bases for V and 10 bases for J; bases not matched to a gene: 1. CDR3 protein: CASSLRTSGEQFF. In DNA, the CDR3 is TGTGCCAGCAGCTTACGGACTAGCGGGGAGCAGTTCTTC.

This clone was detected only a few times. The chain employs TRBV6-6 and TRBJ2-5; D is possibly TRBD2 (5 bases). V dropped 2 bases and J dropped 4 bases, with 11 bases sitting between them. Germline CDR1 reads MNHNY; CDR2 reads SVGAGI (reference sequence). The CDR3 is 14 amino acids. CDR3 in amino acids: CASSYRGMGETQYF. CDR3 DNA: TGTGCCAGCAGTTACAGAGGGATGGGAGAGACCCAGTACTTC.

The rearrangement uses TRBV28 and TRBJ1-2, with 8 bases lining up with TRBD1. Germline loops: CDR1 MDHEN, CDR2 SYDVKM. Trimming took 5 bases from V and 8 from J; bases not matched to a gene: 7. This CDR3 is 13 amino acids long. The chain's CDR3 is CASSPGGRRGYTF. The CDR3 DNA sequence: TGTGCCAGCAGTCCAGGGGGCCGGCGAGGCTACACCTTC.

The V gene is TRBV27, the J gene TRBJ2-1; tentatively, D is TRBD1 (5 bases). Looked up from germline, CDR1 is MNHEY and CDR2 is SMNVEV (reference sequence). The CDR3 covers 14 residues. V gave up 0 bases and J gave up 5 bases, with 8 bases separating them. CDR3 sequence: CASSLSRQNNEQFF. The CDR3 DNA sequence: TGTGCCAGCAGTTTATCGAGACAGAACAATGAGCAGTTCTTC.

The chain combines TRBV5-6 with TRBJ1-2; D remains unclear. V lost 1 base to trimming and J lost 3 bases, with 4 bases between them. The CDR3 length is 12 residues. Germline V gives CDR1 SGHDT, CDR2 YYEEEE. The CDR3 here is CASSLPDYGYTF. CDR3 in DNA: TGTGCCAGCAGCTTGCCCGACTATGGCTACACCTTC. Variable domain in full (rest from reference TRBV5-6 and TRBJ1-2): DAGVTQSPTHLIKTRGQQVTLRCSPKSGHDTVSWYQQALGQGPQFIFQYYEEEERQRGNFPDRFSGHQFPNYSSELNVNALLLGDSALYLCASSLPDYGYTFGSGTRLTVV.

This clone was observed at least ten times. The rearrangement links TRBV18 to TRBJ2-3; no clear D gene. The V and J ends lost 5 bases and 2 bases respectively, with 2 bases between them. Germline V lookup: CDR1 KGHSH, CDR2 LQKENI. CDR3 length: 11 residues. CDR3 DNA: TGTGCCAGCTCATACACAGATACGCAGTATTTT. It codes for CASSYTDTQYF.

This clone was seen ten or more times. The CDR3 DNA is TGCAGCGCTAGGACAGGGGATCCCCACGAGCAGTACTTC. Translation gives CSARTGDPHEQYF. The chain links TRBV29-1 to TRBJ2-7; 9 nucleotides line up with TRBD1. Germline CDR1 is SQVTM and CDR2 is ANQGSEA. V shed 7 bases, J shed 5 bases, and the junction held 9 bases outside the gene matches. The CDR3 is made up of 13 amino acids.

This clone was counted at least ten times. A junction end diverges from the germline sequence, so it may reflect a read error. The chain's CDR3 is CASSSEARQESF. CDR3 nucleotide sequence: TGTGCCAGCAGCTCGGAAGCCAGACAGGAAAGCTTC. The chain uses TRBV7-9 and TRBJ2-7, with a possible D match to TRBD1 (6 bases). The CDR3 has 12 amino acids. Germline V lookup: CDR1 SEHNR, CDR2 FQNEAQ (reference sequence).

This clone was counted between two and nine times. The CDR3 coding sequence is TGTGCCAGCAGCACCCCGGGGTTCACCTACAATGAGCAGTTCTTC. Amino acid sequence: CASSTPGFTYNEQFF. J is TRBJ2-1 and V is TRBV5-6, with D possibly being TRBD2 (5 bases). The CDR3 sequence is 15 residues long. Trimming took 4 bases from V and 2 from J, leaving 13 bases between them. CDR1 and CDR2 from the germline V gene are SGHDT and YYEEEE. Full variable domain (outside the CDR3, taken from reference TRBV5-6 and TRBJ2-1): DAGVTQSPTHLIKTRGQQVTLRCSPKSGHDTVSWYQQALGQGPQFIFQYYEEEERQRGNFPDRFSGHQFPNYSSELNVNALLLGDSALYLCASSTPGFTYNEQFFGPGTRLTVL.

This clone was observed a few times. The V gene is TRBV11-2, the J gene TRBJ2-2; possible D gene TRBD2, 6 bases. The CDR3 spans 15 residues. Germline loops: CDR1 SGHAT, CDR2 FQNNGV. Between the trimmed V and J ends, which lost 3 bases and 4 bases, there was a span of 12 bases. The CDR3 here is CASSFTTSSTGELFF. DNA for the CDR3: TGTGCCAGCAGCTTTACGACTAGTAGCACCGGGGAGCTGTTTTTT.

Only a few counts were recorded for this clone. CDR3 residues: CASSLDYSAYEQYF. In DNA, the CDR3 is TGTGCCAGCAGCTTAGACTACAGTGCCTACGAGCAGTACTTC. The chain carries TRBV7-2 and TRBJ2-7; unclear D gene. The CDR3 spans 14 residues. The germline V gene has CDR1 SGHTA and CDR2 FQGNSA. V gave up 1 base and J gave up 2 bases, with 9 bases separating them.

This sequence joins TRBV6-6 and TRBJ2-3, with 8 bases lining up with TRBD2. The CDR3 runs to 16 residues. Germline trimming cut 6 bases from V and 8 bases from J; bases unmatched to any gene: 16. CDR1 is MNHNY, CDR2 SVGAGI, per germline (reference sequence). The CDR3 protein is CASRRSPGLDLGTQYF. The CDR3 nucleotides are TGTGCCAGCAGACGATCCCCGGGACTAGACCTCGGTACGCAGTATTTT.